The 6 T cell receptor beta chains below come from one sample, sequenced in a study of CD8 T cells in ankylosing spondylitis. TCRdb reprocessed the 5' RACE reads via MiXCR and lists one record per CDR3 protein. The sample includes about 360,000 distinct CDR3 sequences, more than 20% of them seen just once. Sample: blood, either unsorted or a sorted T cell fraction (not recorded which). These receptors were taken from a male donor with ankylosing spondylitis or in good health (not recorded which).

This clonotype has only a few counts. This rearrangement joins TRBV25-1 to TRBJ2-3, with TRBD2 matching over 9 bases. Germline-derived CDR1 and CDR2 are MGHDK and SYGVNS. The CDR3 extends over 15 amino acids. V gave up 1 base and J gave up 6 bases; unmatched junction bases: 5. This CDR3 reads CASSEFAGGPDTQYF. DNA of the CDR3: TGTGCCAGCAGTGAATTCGCGGGGGGGCCGGATACGCAGTATTTT.

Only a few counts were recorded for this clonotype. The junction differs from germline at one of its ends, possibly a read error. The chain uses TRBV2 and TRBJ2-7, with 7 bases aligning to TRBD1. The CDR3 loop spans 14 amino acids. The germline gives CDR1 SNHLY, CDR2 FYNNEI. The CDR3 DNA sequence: TGTGCCATCAGTCACCGGGACAGCCTCTACGAGCAGTACTTC. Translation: CAISHRDSLYEQYF.

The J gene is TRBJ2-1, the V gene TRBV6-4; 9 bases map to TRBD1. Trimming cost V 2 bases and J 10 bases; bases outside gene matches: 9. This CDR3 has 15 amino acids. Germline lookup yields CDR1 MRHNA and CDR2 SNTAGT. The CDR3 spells CASSDRDRAKWEQFF. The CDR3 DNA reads TGTGCCAGCAGTGACCGGGACAGGGCTAAATGGGAGCAGTTCTTC.

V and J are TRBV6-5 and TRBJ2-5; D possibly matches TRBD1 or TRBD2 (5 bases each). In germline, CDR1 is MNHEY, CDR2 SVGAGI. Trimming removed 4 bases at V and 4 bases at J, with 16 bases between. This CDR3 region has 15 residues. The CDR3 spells CASSSPGAMGETQYF. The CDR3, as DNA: TGTGCCAGCAGTTCTCCCGGGGCAATGGGAGAGACCCAGTACTTC.

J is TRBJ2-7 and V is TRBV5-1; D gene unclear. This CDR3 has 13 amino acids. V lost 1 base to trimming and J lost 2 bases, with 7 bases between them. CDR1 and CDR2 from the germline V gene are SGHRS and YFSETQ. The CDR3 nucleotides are TGCGCCAGCAGCTTGAGATTCCCCTACGAGCAGTACTTC. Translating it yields CASSLRFPYEQYF.

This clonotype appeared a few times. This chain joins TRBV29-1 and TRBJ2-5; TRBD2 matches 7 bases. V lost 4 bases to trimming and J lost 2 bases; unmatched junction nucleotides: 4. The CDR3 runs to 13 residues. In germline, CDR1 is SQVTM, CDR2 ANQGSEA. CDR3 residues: CSVVYSGQETQYF. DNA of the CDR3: TGCAGCGTTGTATATAGCGGGCAAGAGACCCAGTACTTC.